Given below is one T cell receptor (beta chain) in context. The source of the sample is a study of metastatic and nonmetastatic thyroid tumors. CDR3 size: 18 residues. Per the germline V gene, CDR1 is GTSNPN and CDR2 is SVGIG (reference sequence). The trim removed 1 base at V and 0 bases at J, leaving 11 bases unmatched. The entire patient cohort was treatment-naive prior to thyroid surgery. TCRdb re-processed the PCR reads through MiXCR. The table includes some 40,000 clones, approximately 24% detected once. This sequence was found in a female donor with papillary thyroid cancer or a benign thyroid nodule (not recorded which). Some clones in this sample may be carry-over from other donors' samples. V and J are TRBV30 and TRBJ2-7; 11 bases line up with TRBD1. The specimen was tumor tissue. CDR3 loop: CAWSGQPRGTGGSYEQYF. The CDR3 nucleotides read TGTGCCTGGAGTGGACAACCCCGGGGGACAGGGGGCTCCTACGAGCAGTACTTC.